This TCR beta chain was sequenced for a study of cytomegalovirus exposure and HLA in healthy donors. This clone was picked up a small number of times. Its antigen is undetermined. The PCR employed 60 Vbeta primers together with 13 Jbeta primers. Method: immunoSEQ multiplex PCR; TCRdb's copy keeps in-frame clones and lacks some. Of 200,000 to 250,000 clones in the sample, 82% were seen once. Study results and caveats: A later analysis reported that several of the most significant clusters appeared to be linked to common viral pathogens, among them Epstein-Barr virus. Earlier results showed most TCR beta V segments being productive about 87% or about 30% of the time.

The germline gives CDR1 MNHNY, CDR2 SVGAGI (reference sequence). The CDR3 extends over 14 amino acids. The rearrangement uses TRBV6-6 and TRBJ2-5; D is unresolved. Near its end, the DNA agrees better with TRBJ2-7, so the J call may be wrong. This receptor was identified in a woman aged 40 to 50 in good health and CMV-seropositive. Sequenced material: PBMCs. The CDR3 region has the DNA TGTGCCAGCAGTTATGAGACTCCATGGGGCGAGCAGTACTTC. Translating it yields CASSYETPWGEQYF.